This entry lists 19 T cell receptor beta chains sequenced from one sample in a study of cytomegalovirus exposure and HLA in healthy donors. Vbeta (60) and Jbeta (13) primers were used in the PCR. Profiled with immunoSEQ multiplex PCR; TCRdb holds only in-frame clones, not every one. The sample shows around 240,000 clones, 82% of them seen only once. What was sequenced was PBMCs. These receptors originate from a woman in her thirties or forties in good health and CMV-seropositive.

This chain uses TRBV27 with TRBJ1-4; D might be TRBD1 (6 bases). The CDR3 contains 15 residues. With 5 bases removed from V and 8 bases from J, the gap between germline ends came to 18 bases. The germline V gene encodes CDR1 MNHEY and CDR2 SMNVEV (reference sequence). The CDR3 sequence is CASSLNRAPREKLFF. DNA for the CDR3: TGTGCCAGCAGTCTAAACAGGGCCCCCCGAGAAAAACTGTTTTTT. The full variable domain, with the rest looked up from reference TRBV27 and TRBJ1-4, is EAQVTQNPRYLITVTGKKLTVTCSQNMNHEYMSWYRQDPGLGLRQIYYSMNVEVTDKGDVPEGYKVSRKEKRNFPLILESPSPNQTSLYFCASSLNRAPREKLFFGSGTQLSVL.

This clone was observed once. In DNA, the CDR3 is TGTGCCTGGACCCTGGGGGAGGAACAGCCCCAGCATTTT. Amino acids: CAWTLGEEQPQHF. This sequence joins TRBV30 and TRBJ1-5; maybe TRBD1 (5 bases). Trimming took off 4 bases at V and 7 bases at J, with 14 bases between the two ends. Germline V gene lookup returns CDR1 GTSNPN and CDR2 SVGIG (reference sequence). The CDR3 has 13 residues.

The chain carries TRBV30 and TRBJ1-3; 7 positions agree with TRBD1. J lost 0 bases, V lost 5 bases, and 4 bases had no gene match. Germline CDR1 GTSNPN, CDR2 SVGIG (reference sequence). This CDR3 is 14 amino acids long. The CDR3 coding sequence is TGTGCCTGGGCCAGGGACAGCTCTGGAAACACCATATATTTT. Translating it yields CAWARDSSGNTIYF.

This chain connects TRBV6-1 to TRBJ2-3; D unclear. There are 14 residues in the CDR3. Germline V CDR1 and CDR2: MNHNS, SASEGT. V lost 7 bases and J lost 0, with 11 bases in between. The chain's CDR3 is CASKYGRSTDTQYF. For the CDR3, the DNA is TGTGCCAGCAAGTACGGCAGGAGCACAGATACGCAGTATTTT.

This CDR3 is CASVPTRAYEQYF. CDR3 nucleotide sequence: TGTGCCAGCGTACCAACCCGGGCCTACGAGCAGTACTTC. This chain uses TRBV2 with TRBJ2-7; no definite D call. The V gene lost 8 bases and the J gene lost 2 bases, with 13 bases spanning the gap. The germline V gene has CDR1 SNHLY and CDR2 FYNNEI. The CDR3 has 13 amino acids.

The V and J genes are TRBV11-3 and TRBJ2-1; 7 bases are a match to TRBD1. V dropped 4 bases and J dropped 5; count of bases not matched to a gene: 14. The CDR3 totals 17 residues. CDR1 and CDR2 from the germline V gene are SGHNT and YENEEA. CDR3 amino acids: CASSSSRGPRGHNEQFF. The DNA of the CDR3 is TGTGCCAGCAGCTCCAGCCGAGGACCGAGGGGGCACAATGAGCAGTTCTTC.

Turning to this clone: One junction end does not reproduce the germline sequence, and a read error may be involved. V usage is TRBV28 and J usage is TRBJ2-6; 9 positions agree with TRBD1. The CDR3 contains 16 residues. Germline V lookup: CDR1 MDHEN, CDR2 SYDVKM. The CDR3 region is CASTGGIKAGANVLTF. For the CDR3, the DNA is TGTGCTAGCACAGGGGGCATAAAAGCTGGGGCCAACGTCCTGACTTTC.

The gene calls are TRBV5-4 and TRBJ1-4, with D maybe TRBD1 (5 bases). This CDR3 is built from 13 residues. Trimming shortened V by 5 bases and J by 7 bases, and 12 bases separated the two germline ends. CDR1 SGHNT and CDR2 YYREEE come from the germline V gene (reference sequence). CDR3 loop: CASRPQGSEKLFF. The DNA of the CDR3 is TGTGCCAGCAGACCCCAGGGTTCTGAAAAACTGTTTTTT.

The V call is TRBV10-2, the J call TRBJ2-5, with 9 bases that match TRBD2. The V and J ends lost 2 bases and 6 bases, in that order; junction bases with no gene match: 4. Per the germline V gene, CDR1 is WSHSY and CDR2 is SAAADI. This CDR3 has 14 residues. The CDR3 region has the DNA TGCGCCAGCAGTGAGGCTAGCGGGGTGAAGACCCAGTACTTC. It is translated as CASSEASGVKTQYF.

This clone turned up a few times. The chain carries TRBV28 and TRBJ2-3, with a weak D call TRBD2 (5 bases). V was shortened by 8 bases and J by 1 base, with 19 bases between the two germline ends. Germline V gene lookup returns CDR1 MDHEN and CDR2 SYDVKM. The CDR3 is made up of 16 amino acids. The CDR3 sequence: CASARLGLRGTDTQYF. The DNA for the CDR3 is TGTGCCAGCGCCAGGTTGGGGTTGAGGGGCACAGATACGCAGTATTTT.

V is TRBV6-1 and J is TRBJ1-2, with a tentative D call TRBD1 (6 bases). The CDR3 contains 14 residues. From germline, CDR1 is MNHNS and CDR2 SASEGT. Trimming cost V 2 bases and J 6 bases, with 13 bases left between them. The CDR3: CASSESGGANGYTF. CDR3 in DNA: TGTGCCAGCAGTGAAAGTGGGGGGGCGAATGGCTACACCTTC.

In its sample, this clone was seen a few times. This chain links TRBV4-3 with TRBJ2-1, with TRBD2 matching 9 bases. The CDR3 spans 15 residues. J lost 6 bases, V lost 1 base, and 4 bases had no gene match. CDR1 is LGHNA and CDR2 is YSLEER in the germline V gene. The CDR3 is CASSQGREGRNEQFF. The CDR3 DNA sequence: TGCGCCAGCAGCCAAGGGCGGGAGGGCCGCAATGAGCAGTTCTTC.

The J gene is TRBJ2-1, the V gene TRBV5-4; TRBD2 aligns across 8 bases. The CDR3 sequence is 15 residues long. The junction had 9 bases not matched to a gene; V was cut back by 1 base and J by 9 bases. Germline V gene lookup returns CDR1 SGHNT and CDR2 YYREEE (reference sequence). CDR3 region: CASSLSGGRGFEQFF. The CDR3 DNA follows: TGTGCCAGCAGCTTGTCGGGAGGGCGGGGTTTTGAGCAGTTCTTC. The full variable domain, in which reference TRBV5-4 and TRBJ2-1 provide the parts outside the CDR3, is ETGVTQSPTHLIKTRGQQVTLRCSSQSGHNTVSWYQQALGQGPQFIFQYYREEENGRGNFPPRFSGLQFPNYSSELNVNALELDDSALYLCASSLSGGRGFEQFFGPGTRLTVL.

The chain is built from TRBV7-8 and TRBJ2-1; TRBD2 matches at 8 bases. Germline V gene sequence: CDR1 SGHVS, CDR2 FQNEAQ. The V gene end was trimmed by 1 base and the J gene end by 0 bases; junction bases not matched to a gene: 5. The CDR3 loop spans 17 amino acids. CDR3 bases: TGTGCCAGCAGCTTAGGAGGGCTAGCGGGCTCCTACAATGAGCAGTTCTTC. Protein product: CASSLGGLAGSYNEQFF.

The chain carries TRBV30 and TRBJ2-3; 9 bases map to TRBD2. This CDR3 comprises 14 residues. Germline V lookup: CDR1 GTSNPN, CDR2 SVGIG (reference sequence). With 2 bases clipped from V and 5 bases from J, the junction kept 5 bases outside the gene matches. DNA of the CDR3: TGTGCCTGGAGTCCGGGACTAGCAGTAGATACGCAGTATTTT. Translating gives CAWSPGLAVDTQYF.

This clone has a handful of counts. The V gene is TRBV19, the J gene TRBJ2-7, with 9 positions matching TRBD2. CDR1 and CDR2 from the germline V gene are LNHDA and SQIVND (reference sequence). This CDR3 is built from 16 residues. The junction had 6 bases not matched to a gene; V was cut back by 1 base and J by 2 bases. The CDR3 region has the DNA TGTGCCAGTAGTATAGGTAGCGGGGGCCTTACCTACGAGCAGTACTTC. Its translation is CASSIGSGGLTYEQYF.

This clone was picked up one time. The chain is built from TRBV15 and TRBJ2-7; D is perhaps TRBD1 (5 bases). The V gene lost 0 bases and the J gene lost 1 base, with 10 bases spanning the gap. Germline V gene lookup returns CDR1 LNHNV and CDR2 YYDKDF (reference sequence). The CDR3 totals 15 residues. The CDR3 here is CATSRDRQPSYEQYF. CDR3 DNA: TGTGCCACCAGCAGAGATCGACAGCCATCCTACGAGCAGTACTTC. Full variable domain (outside the CDR3, taken from reference TRBV15 and TRBJ2-7): DAMVIQNPRYQVTQFGKPVTLSCSQTLNHNVMYWYQQKSSQAPKLLFHYYDKDFNNEADTPDNFQSRRPNTSFCFLDIRSPGLGDTAMYLCATSRDRQPSYEQYFGPGTRLTVT.

The J gene is TRBJ1-1, the V gene TRBV4-1; D is unclear. Germline V gene lookup returns CDR1 MGHRA and CDR2 YSYEKL. The V gene lost 3 bases and the J gene lost 4 bases, with 6 bases spanning the gap. The CDR3 runs 12 residues. The CDR3 region is CASSQEFTEAFF. In nucleotides, the CDR3 is TGCGCCAGCAGCCAGGAGTTCACTGAAGCTTTCTTT.

The chain has TRBV4-2 and TRBJ1-1; tentative D call: TRBD1 (6 bases). Germline values: CDR1 LGHNA, CDR2 YNFKEQ. CDR3 length equals 16 residues. V lost 0 bases and J lost 8, with 19 bases in between. The DNA of the CDR3 is TGTGCCAGCAGCCAAGATGGCGGACAGAGGTATCGCGAAGCTTTCTTT. It codes for CASSQDGGQRYREAFF.